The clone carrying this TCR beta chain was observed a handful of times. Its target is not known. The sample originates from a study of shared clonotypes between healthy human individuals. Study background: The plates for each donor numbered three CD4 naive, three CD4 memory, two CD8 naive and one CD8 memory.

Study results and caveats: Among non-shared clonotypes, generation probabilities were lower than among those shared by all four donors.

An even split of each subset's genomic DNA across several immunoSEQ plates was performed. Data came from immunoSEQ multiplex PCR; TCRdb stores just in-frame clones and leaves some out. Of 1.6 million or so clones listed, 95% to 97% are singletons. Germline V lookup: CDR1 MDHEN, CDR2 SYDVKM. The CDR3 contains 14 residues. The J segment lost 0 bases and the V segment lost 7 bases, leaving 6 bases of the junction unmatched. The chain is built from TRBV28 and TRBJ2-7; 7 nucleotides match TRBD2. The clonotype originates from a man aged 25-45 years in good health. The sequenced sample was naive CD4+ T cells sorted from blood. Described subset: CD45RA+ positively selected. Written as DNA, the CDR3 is TGTGCCAGCATCGCCGGGAGGACCTCCTACGAGCAGTACTTC. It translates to CASIAGRTSYEQYF. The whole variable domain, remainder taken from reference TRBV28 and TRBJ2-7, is DVKVTQSSRYLVKRTGEKVFLECVQDMDHENMFWYRQDPGLGLRLIYFSYDVKMKEKGDIPEGYSVSREKKERFSLILESASTNQTSMYLCASIAGRTSYEQYFGPGTRLTVT.